This entry features one T cell receptor (beta chain) sequence. Its binding antigen is unknown. Per-base qualities were not stored, and no clone one base away is much larger. This entry belongs to a study of blood T cell repertoires in COVID-19 (dated by TCRdb to between 2020 and 2021). Study-wide context: Collaborator samples came from the United States, Italy and Spain and covered acute and convalescent phases of COVID-19. The material from the prospective study consisted of cDNA or gDNA derived from T cells, B-cell-depleted T cells, or PBMCs. The dataset comprised deeply sampled blood TCRbeta repertoires from subjects exposed to, actively infected with, or recovered from COVID-19. The repertoires were made available in a free public database intended to serve as a resource for research on the immune response to SARS-CoV-2. Samples were obtained from the ongoing ImmuneRACE study (first 160 participants) and from 1,000 to 1,500 subjects provided by 6 global collaborators. Nearly every sample came with metadata listing a de-identified subject ID, COVID-19 status, age in years and sex. Where available, HLA class I and class II types were taken from metadata supplied by the sample provider and were not determined by assay-based typing.

The paper's findings and limits, for the study overall: The quantity of clinical and demographic metadata differed by source and by participant and was supplied without curation.

V is cut by 0 bases and J by 9 bases, and the space between the germline ends is 15 bases. The CDR3 has 14 amino acids, counting the end cysteine and phenylalanine. Only the CDR3 region is kept as DNA, spanning 42 bases read in frame from base 1. The CDR1 and CDR2 encoded by the germline V gene (reference sequence) are LGHDT and YNNKEL. TCRbeta CDR3 regions were amplified from genomic DNA by means of the immunoSEQ Assay, a bias-controlled multiplex PCR. Concerning the study's data processing: Within the assay, amplification of reference gene primers was used to estimate how many nucleated cells each sample contained. To quantify the absolute abundance of each unique TCRbeta CDR3 rearrangement, sequence reads were collapsed and filtered. For each sample, productive Simpson clonality was calculated as the square root of Simpson's diversity index over productive rearrangements. TCRdb obtained this table from immuneACCESS and retained in-frame rearrangements with V and J assigned. These tables miss some clones; where compared with another copy, unresolved V genes account for less than half of the shortfall, and the remainder is unexplained. The V and J calls and clone size were taken over from that table, and D and trimming were inferred from the DNA. The sample table lists about 260,000 clones, 88% of them with a count of one. The top ten clones comprise 9.5% to 13% of the sample.

One collaborating source in Seattle enrolled patients during active infection and followed them longitudinally through the course of disease. Each collaborating institution followed its own protocols to collect whole blood in K2EDTA tubes. Collaborator samples were shipped for TCRbeta analysis as frozen whole blood, isolated PBMCs, or DNA extracted from either sample type. Material: peripheral blood. The origin of this receptor is a woman in her seventies with COVID-19, enrolled during active disease. The V and J segments used are TRBV3-1 (or the pseudogene TRBV3-2) and TRBJ2-7; the D gene is perhaps TRBD2, on 6 matching bases. Read as DNA, the sequence is TGTGCCAGCAGCCAAGAGCGGGACTCGACTAGGCAGTACTTC. Protein translation: CASSQERDSTRQYF.